Listed below are T cell receptor beta chains from one sample, sequenced in a study of cytomegalovirus exposure and HLA in healthy donors. Method: immunoSEQ multiplex PCR; TCRdb's copy keeps in-frame clones and lacks some. The sample shows approximately 180,000 clones, approximately 72% of them seen only once. Sequencing input: PBMCs. The receptor set was obtained from a human donor in good health. Both conserved end residues are trimmed from each CDR3. Fields, in order: V gene, CDR3 protein.

>TRBV12-5
ASGLRQGSYEQY
>TRBV5-1
ASSFGHSSYEQY
>TRBV7-2
ASSLVMGQGAINEQY
>TRBV7-3
ASSLTGTGDTGELF
>TRBV28
ASSFPTGASSYNSPLH
>TRBV5-4
ASSRAVVGAHGGYT
>TRBV27
ASSLYDSRPGKLF
>TRBV13
ASSEGWGNTIY
>TRBV9
ASSVDSYNEQF
>TRBV6-5
ASSSGTGQGETQY
>TRBV7-2
ASSLTGGGSPGNTIY
>TRBV2
ASSEMAGGRGTQY
>TRBV6-1
ASGISGSGELF
>TRBV2
ASHGGHEQF
>TRBV18
ASSPITDTEAF
>TRBV9
ASSVGTATPNSMNTEAF
>TRBV5-6
ASSTDRVYEQY
>TRBV2
ASSERGSNSPLH
>TRBV5-1
ASSSIPGQGFYGYT
>TRBV7-2
ASSPWSSGSNQPQH
>TRBV30
AWKPRDGYT
>TRBV5-4
ASSAGSGELF
>TRBV6-5
ASSEWVGNEKLF
>TRBV7-3
ASSVTGNTEAF
>TRBV29-1
SVENRAGGPDTQY
>TRBV11-2
ASSLERRDGEQF
>TRBV7-8
ASSYREGAFNEQF
>TRBV5-5
ASSWDTGQDSPLH
>TRBV13
ASNTLGGEYNEQF
>TRBV5-6
ASSLAGTDTQY
>TRBV30
AYDRGLGQPQH
>TRBV5-5
ASSRMTGNSGANVLT
>TRBV27
ASTQDRGKNSPLH
>TRBV18
ASSPPLGLVNFETQY
>TRBV15
ATSRERGQPSSPLH
>TRBV9
ASSVDPTQRGNYGYT
>TRBV10-3
AISEGGSVKNIQY
>TRBV5-1
ASSQGRDTSSYNEQF
>TRBV5-4
ASSLQGGATATQY
>TRBV2
ASSVDSPSGNTIY
>TRBV12-5
ASALTENTEAF
>TRBV11-1
ASSPRTTGLAHEQY